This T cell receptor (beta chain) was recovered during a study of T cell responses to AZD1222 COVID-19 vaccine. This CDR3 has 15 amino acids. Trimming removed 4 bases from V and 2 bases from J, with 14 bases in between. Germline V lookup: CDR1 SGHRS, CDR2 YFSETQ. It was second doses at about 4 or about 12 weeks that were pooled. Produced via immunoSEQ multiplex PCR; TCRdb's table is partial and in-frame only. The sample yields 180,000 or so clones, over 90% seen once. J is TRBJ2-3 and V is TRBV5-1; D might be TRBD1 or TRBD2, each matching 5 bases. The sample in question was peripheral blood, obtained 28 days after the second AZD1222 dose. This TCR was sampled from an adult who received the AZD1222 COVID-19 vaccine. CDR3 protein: CASSPEGRATDTQYF. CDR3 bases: TGCGCCAGCAGCCCTGAGGGGAGAGCCACAGATACGCAGTATTTT.